The 19 T cell receptor beta chains below all came from one sample that was sequenced in a study of cytomegalovirus exposure and HLA in healthy donors. Primers included in the PCR were 60 Vbeta and 13 Jbeta primers. The table came from immunoSEQ multiplex PCR; TCRdb's copy has only in-frame clones and leaves some out. The sample carries about 89,000 clones, 64% recorded once. The specimen sequenced was PBMCs. Source of these receptors: a human donor in good health.

The rearrangement uses TRBV7-9 and TRBJ2-1; 13 bases map to TRBD2. The V and J ends lost 6 bases and 6 bases, in that order; junction bases with no gene match: 8. CDR3 length: 16 amino acids. Germline CDR1 SEHNR, CDR2 FQNEAQ (reference sequence). Here the CDR3 DNA reads TGTGCCAGCAGTTCAACTAGCGGGGGGGCAAGCAATGAGCAGTTCTTC. Amino acid sequence: CASSSTSGGASNEQFF.

The rearrangement uses TRBV7-2 and TRBJ2-7; D is uncertain. This CDR3 region has 15 residues. CDR1 SGHTA and CDR2 FQGNSA come from the germline V gene. Trimming removed 0 bases at V and 3 bases at J, with 12 bases between. The CDR3 sequence is CASSLAVSGIYEQYF. The CDR3 DNA reads TGTGCCAGCAGCTTAGCCGTCAGTGGCATCTACGAGCAGTACTTC.

The CDR3 protein is CASSGGDRRPYEQYF. CDR3 coding DNA: TGTGCCAGCAGCGGAGGGGACAGGAGGCCCTACGAGCAGTACTTC. This sequence joins TRBV9 and TRBJ2-7; 8 bases match TRBD1. The CDR3 extends over 15 amino acids. Germline V gene sequence: CDR1 SGDLS, CDR2 YYNGEE. V lost 3 bases to trimming and J lost 2 bases; unmatched junction nucleotides: 7.

V is TRBV2 and J is TRBJ1-6, with 7 bases matching TRBD1. Losses at the gene ends were 7 bases for V and 10 bases for J; bases not matched to a gene: 10. The CDR3 runs 14 residues. The V gene's germline CDR1 is SNHLY and CDR2 FYNNEI. DNA for the CDR3: TGTGCCAGCACTTTAGACAGGGTAGGGTCACCCCTCCACTTT. Its protein is CASTLDRVGSPLHF.

V usage is TRBV28 and J usage is TRBJ2-5, with TRBD2 matching over 8 bases. CDR3 size: 16 residues. V gave up 4 bases and J gave up 2 bases; unmatched junction bases: 9. Germline lookup yields CDR1 MDHEN and CDR2 SYDVKM. CDR3 sequence (DNA): TGTGCCAGCAGTTCCCGACGGTTAGCGGGGCAAGAGACCCAGTACTTC. Translating gives CASSSRRLAGQETQYF.

The chain joins TRBV7-2 to TRBJ2-1, with 14 positions matching TRBD2. The germline CDR1 and CDR2 sequences are SGHTA and FQGNSA. V dropped 6 bases and J dropped 4; count of bases not matched to a gene: 8. The CDR3 has 17 amino acids. The CDR3 nucleotides read TGTGCCAGCAGGCGTCGACTAGCGGGGGGGGGATACAATGAGCAGTTCTTC. Encoded protein: CASRRRLAGGGYNEQFF.

V is TRBV13 and J is TRBJ2-7; D gene uncertain. There are 13 residues in the CDR3. Deletions cut 0 bases from V and 5 bases from J, with 8 bases between. Germline V gene sequence: CDR1 PRHDT, CDR2 FYEKMQ (reference sequence). The CDR3 protein is CASSLGRSNEQYF. The CDR3 region has the DNA TGTGCCAGCAGCTTAGGCCGGAGCAACGAGCAGTACTTC.

V gene TRBV23-1 combines with J gene TRBJ2-3; 9 positions agree with TRBD1. TRBV23-1 is sorted into the ORF group, with uncertain function. Trimming at V came to 4 bases and at J to 2 bases, leaving 13 bases not matched to a gene. The CDR3 spans 18 residues. The CDR3 DNA is TGCGCCAGCAGTCGCTTCGGACAGGGGAGAGTCCCCACAGATACGCAGTATTTT. Amino acids: CASSRFGQGRVPTDTQYF.

Only one count was recorded for this clone. The rearrangement uses TRBV7-6 and TRBJ2-5; 9 bases match TRBD1. J gave up 5 bases and V 0 bases, and 4 bases lay outside the gene matches. Germline-derived CDR1 and CDR2 are SGHVS and FNYEAQ. This CDR3 spans 15 amino acids. This chain's CDR3 is CASSLARGQGETQYF. CDR3 nucleotide sequence: TGTGCCAGCAGCTTAGCTCGTGGACAGGGGGAGACCCAGTACTTC.

The genes are TRBV7-8 and TRBJ1-1, with 7 bases identical to TRBD1. The CDR3 runs to 15 residues. CDR1 SGHVS and CDR2 FQNEAQ come from the germline V gene. With 5 bases clipped from V and 10 bases from J, the junction kept 16 bases outside the gene matches. The CDR3 DNA reads TGTGCCAGCAGCCTGGTAACAGGGGCCTCTTACCGAGCTTTCTTT. Its translation: CASSLVTGASYRAFF.

The chain couples TRBV18 to TRBJ1-6; 9 bases are shared with TRBD1. The V and J ends lost 2 bases and 2 bases, in that order; junction bases with no gene match: 4. Looked up from germline, CDR1 is KGHSH and CDR2 is LQKENI. CDR3 size: 17 residues. CDR3 residues: CASSPEGTGPYNSPLHF. In DNA form, the CDR3 reads TGTGCCAGCTCACCAGAAGGGACAGGGCCCTATAATTCACCCCTCCACTTT.

The chain couples TRBV4-3 to TRBJ2-3; D is unresolved. V shed 3 bases and J shed 5 bases, with 9 bases lying between them. The CDR3 length is 13 residues. Looked up from germline, CDR1 is LGHNA and CDR2 is YSLEER. CDR3 sequence (DNA): TGCGCCAGCAGCCAGATAGCTGGAGATACGCAGTATTTT. It yields the protein CASSQIAGDTQYF.

The chain links TRBV27 to TRBJ2-5, with 7 bases that match TRBD2. CDR1 is MNHEY and CDR2 is SMNVEV in the germline V gene (reference sequence). Trimming removed 3 bases from V and 5 bases from J; junction bases left unmatched: 6. There are 14 residues in the CDR3. This chain's CDR3 is CASSFLGGMETQYF. Here the CDR3 DNA reads TGTGCCAGCAGTTTCTTGGGGGGGATGGAGACCCAGTACTTC.

This clone has only a few counts. This rearrangement joins TRBV5-1 to TRBJ2-2; TRBD1 aligns across 7 bases. V dropped 3 bases and J dropped 4; count of bases not matched to a gene: 9. Looked up from germline, CDR1 is SGHRS and CDR2 is YFSETQ. This CDR3 region has 16 residues. CDR3 DNA sequence: TGCGCCAGCAGCTCCGGGACAGTGGCGATCACCGGGGAGCTGTTTTTT. Amino acids: CASSSGTVAITGELFF.

With regard to this clone: The sample has other DNA sequences that encode this CDR3 too. This rearrangement joins TRBV7-2 to TRBJ2-5; 14 nucleotides agree with TRBD2. The junction had 0 bases not matched to a gene; V was cut back by 1 base and J by 2 bases. The CDR3 contains 16 residues. Looked up from germline, CDR1 is SGHTA and CDR2 is FQGNSA. The CDR3 DNA reads as TGTGCCAGCAGCTTAGGACTAGCGGGGGGGCAAGAGACCCAGTACTTC. Residues: CASSLGLAGGQETQYF.

This clone occurred a few times. This sample includes further DNA sequences coding for the same CDR3. V is TRBV9 and J is TRBJ1-6, with D perhaps TRBD1 (6 bases). The CDR3 is made up of 16 amino acids. Germline V gene data show CDR1 as SGDLS and CDR2 as YYNGEE. V lost 4 bases to trimming and J lost 2 bases, with 13 bases between them. CDR3 coding DNA: TGTGCCAGCAGCCGAGAGGGGGAAGCCTATAATTCACCCCTCCACTTT. It specifies CASSREGEAYNSPLHF. The entire variable domain, with the rest obtained from reference TRBV9 and TRBJ1-6, is as follows: DSGVTQTPKHLITATGQRVTLRCSPRSGDLSVYWYQQSLDQGLQFLIQYYNGEERAKGNILERFSAQQFPDLHSELNLSSLELGDSALYFCASSREGEAYNSPLHFGNGTRLTVT.

This chain connects TRBV5-4 to TRBJ1-1, with 8 bases matching TRBD1. The CDR3 is 14 residues long. The germline CDR1 and CDR2 sequences are SGHNT and YYREEE (reference sequence). Trimming removed 4 bases from V and 3 bases from J; junction bases left unmatched: 5. The CDR3 loop reads CASSLTGQDTEAFF. Here the CDR3 DNA reads TGTGCCAGCAGCCTCACGGGACAGGACACTGAAGCTTTCTTT.

The chain recombines TRBV11-3 with TRBJ1-5; D is unresolved. Trimming removed 5 bases at V and 2 bases at J, with 13 bases between. This CDR3 has 15 amino acids. The germline V gene encodes CDR1 SGHNT and CDR2 YENEEA. This CDR3 is CASSPRGIGNQPQHF. In DNA, the CDR3 is TGTGCCAGCAGCCCCCGGGGAATTGGCAATCAGCCCCAGCATTTT.

The gene calls are TRBV19 and TRBJ1-2; a possible D gene is TRBD1 (5 bases). CDR1 LNHDA and CDR2 SQIVND come from the germline V gene (reference sequence). The ends were cut back, 6 bases at V and 2 bases at J, with 13 bases in the middle. This CDR3 contains 14 residues. CDR3 in amino acids: CASSPTDINYGYTF. CDR3 DNA sequence: TGTGCCAGTAGCCCAACGGACATAAACTATGGCTACACCTTC.